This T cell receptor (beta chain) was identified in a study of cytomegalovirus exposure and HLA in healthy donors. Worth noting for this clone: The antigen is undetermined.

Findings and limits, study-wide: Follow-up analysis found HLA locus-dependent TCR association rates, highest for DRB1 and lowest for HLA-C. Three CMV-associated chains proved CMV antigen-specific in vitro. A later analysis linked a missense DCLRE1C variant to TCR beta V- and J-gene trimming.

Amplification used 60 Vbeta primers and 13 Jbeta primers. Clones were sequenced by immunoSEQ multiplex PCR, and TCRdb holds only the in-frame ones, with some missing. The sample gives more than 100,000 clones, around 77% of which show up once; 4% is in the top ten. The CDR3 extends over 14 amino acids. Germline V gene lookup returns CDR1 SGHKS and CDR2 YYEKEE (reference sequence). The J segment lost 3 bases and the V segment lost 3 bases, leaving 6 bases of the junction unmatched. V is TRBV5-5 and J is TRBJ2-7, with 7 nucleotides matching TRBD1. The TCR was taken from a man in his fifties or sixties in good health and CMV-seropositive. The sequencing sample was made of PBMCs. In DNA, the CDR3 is TGTGCCAGCAGCTACCGACAGGGCCGCTACGAGCAGTACTTC. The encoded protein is CASSYRQGRYEQYF.